This is a list of T cell receptor beta chains from one sample in a study of cytomegalovirus exposure and HLA in healthy donors. Sequenced by immunoSEQ multiplex PCR; TCRdb stores in-frame clones only, minus some. Seen here are roughly 190,000 clones, 65% to 80% observed once, and the top ten hold about 4.6%. Sequenced input: PBMCs. The receptors were gathered from a man aged 25-45 years in good health and CMV-seropositive. Both conserved end residues are part of each CDR3. The D gene is left open where the match is weak. The size entry is marked missing in some rows and otherwise reads once, few, many or a size class.

d_call clone_size j_call cdr3_length v_call cdr3_aa cdr3_nt
- - TRBJ1-2 16 TRBV5-1 CASSGSSANRGPGYTF TGCGCCAGCAGCGGATCCAGCGCAAATCGGGGTCCTGGCTACACCTTC
TRBD1 - TRBJ1-6 12 TRBV27 CASKTGDAPLHF TGTGCCAGCAAAACAGGGGATGCACCCCTCCACTTT
TRBD2 once TRBJ2-1 15 TRBV7-2 CASSLTTSGFNEQFF TGTGCCAGCAGCCTAACGACTAGCGGATTTAATGAGCAGTTCTTC
TRBD2 - TRBJ2-7 17 TRBV7-2 CASSLVWIRGSSYEQYF TGTGCCAGCAGCTTAGTTTGGATACGCGGGAGCTCCTACGAGCAGTACTTC
TRBD1 - TRBJ1-1 13 TRBV7-2 CASSRGQALNAFF TGTGCCAGCAGCCGGGGACAGGCGCTGAACGCTTTCTTT
- - TRBJ2-5 13 TRBV6-5 CASSYTRAETQYF TGTGCCAGCAGTTACACCAGGGCAGAGACCCAGTACTTC
- - TRBJ1-1 14 TRBV19 CASSITGENTEAFF TGTGCCAGTAGTATCACAGGCGAGAACACTGAAGCTTTCTTT
- - TRBJ2-7 14 TRBV2 CASKARQSAYEQYF TGTGCCAGCAAAGCGAGACAGTCAGCCTACGAGCAGTACTTC
- - TRBJ1-1 15 TRBV5-1 CASSIEGGANTEAFF TGCGCCAGCAGCATCGAAGGGGGGGCGAACACTGAAGCTTTCTTT
- - TRBJ2-3 14 TRBV6-1 CASSADIRTDTQYF TGTGCCAGCAGTGCTGACATTCGCACAGATACGCAGTATTTT
TRBD1 - TRBJ2-3 15 TRBV18 CASSPRGGSPDTQYF TGTGCCAGCTCACCACGAGGGGGCAGCCCAGATACGCAGTATTTT
TRBD2 - TRBJ2-1 13 TRBV28 CATAGAPIYEQFF TGTGCCACCGCGGGAGCGCCAATCTATGAGCAGTTCTTC
- - TRBJ1-2 14 TRBV4-1 CASSRGVPGYGYTF TGCGCCAGCAGCCGAGGAGTCCCGGGCTATGGCTACACCTTC
- - TRBJ2-6 16 TRBV14 CASSQEGPSGANVLTF TGTGCCAGCAGCCAGGAGGGCCCGTCTGGGGCCAACGTCCTGACTTTC
TRBD1 - TRBJ2-7 15 TRBV6-6 CASSSAAGQGYEQYF TGTGCCAGCAGCTCCGCTGCGGGACAGGGCTACGAGCAGTACTTC
- - TRBJ1-1 13 TRBV7-3 CASSLAWNTEAFF TGTGCCAGCAGCTTGGCTTGGAACACTGAAGCTTTCTTT
- - TRBJ1-5 14 TRBV11-2 CASSLDSTPQPQHF TGTGCCAGCAGCTTAGATTCAACACCTCAGCCCCAGCATTTT
TRBD1 - TRBJ2-7 16 TRBV30 CAWRARQRGPYYEQYF TGTGCCTGGAGGGCGCGACAGAGGGGGCCCTACTACGAGCAGTACTTC
TRBD1 - TRBJ2-1 15 TRBV12-5 CASGFREGALNEQFF TGTGCTAGTGGTTTCAGAGAGGGGGCTTTAAATGAGCAGTTCTTC
- - TRBJ1-5 16 TRBV6-1 CASSEGAGGTNQPQHF TGTGCCAGCAGTGAGGGCGCAGGTGGTACGAATCAGCCCCAGCATTTT
TRBD2 - TRBJ2-7 13 TRBV5-5 CANPREGDYEQYF TGTGCCAACCCGCGGGAGGGGGACTACGAGCAGTACTTC
- - TRBJ1-5 13 TRBV11-2 CASGSGYNQPQHF TGTGCCAGCGGCAGCGGTTACAATCAGCCCCAGCATTTT
- - TRBJ2-1 17 TRBV9 CASSVALRESAYNEQFF TGTGCCAGCAGCGTAGCTTTGAGAGAGTCTGCCTACAATGAGCAGTTCTTC
- - TRBJ2-1 15 TRBV7-4 CASSYSGASYNEQFF TGTGCCAGCAGCTACTCAGGGGCCTCCTACAATGAGCAGTTCTTC
- - TRBJ1-5 14 TRBV6-1 CASIPTNSNQPQHF TGTGCCAGCATCCCCACCAACTCTAATCAGCCCCAGCATTTT
- - TRBJ2-1 15 TRBV15 CATSMDRPRNNEQFF TGTGCCACCAGCATGGACAGACCCCGAAACAATGAGCAGTTCTTC
- once TRBJ2-7 11 TRBV7-9 CSSSLQYEQYF TGTTCCAGCAGCTTACAGTACGAGCAGTACTTC
- - TRBJ2-7 14 TRBV18 CASSPASRAYEQYF TGTGCCAGCTCACCAGCATCCAGGGCGTACGAGCAGTACTTC
- - TRBJ2-1 15 TRBV25-1 CASSGSRTVYNEQFF TGTGCCAGCAGTGGGTCGAGAACGGTATACAATGAGCAGTTCTTC
- - TRBJ1-1 17 TRBV27 CASSPAPETYMNTKAFF TGTGCCAGCAGCCCGGCCCCAGAAACCTACATGAACACTAAAGCTTTCTTT
TRBD1 - TRBJ1-1 14 TRBV6-5 CASSLDRGNTEAFF TGTGCCAGCAGTTTAGACAGGGGTAACACTGAAGCTTTCTTT
TRBD2 few TRBJ2-3 19 TRBV14 CASSHGTSFQLMHTDTQYF TGTGCCAGCAGCCATGGGACTAGTTTCCAGTTGATGCACACAGATACGCAGTATTTT
TRBD2 few TRBJ2-3 14 TRBV7-2 CASSQTREGRMQYF TGTGCCAGCAGCCAGACGCGGGAGGGCCGGATGCAGTATTTT
- - TRBJ2-7 14 TRBV7-9 CASSLVGLAWEQYF TGTGCCAGCAGCTTAGTTGGTCTAGCTTGGGAGCAGTACTTC
- - TRBJ2-4 11 TRBV11-3 CASSLERSQNF TGTGCCAGCAGCTTAGAGAGGAGTCAGAACTTC
TRBD1 - TRBJ2-7 14 TRBV5-4 CASSLVAGGTEQYF TGTGCCAGCAGCTTGGTGGCAGGGGGCACCGAGCAGTACTTC
- - TRBJ2-2 11 TRBV7-2 CASSSPRELFF TGTGCCAGCAGCTCCCCCAGGGAGCTGTTTTTT
- - TRBJ2-7 15 TRBV5-4 CASSLVRGNEGEQYF TGTGCCAGCAGCTTGGTCCGCGGGAATGAGGGCGAGCAGTACTTC
TRBD2 once TRBJ2-3 14 TRBV7-3 CASSLAGATDTQYF TGTGCCAGCAGCTTAGCGGGAGCTACAGATACGCAGTATTTT
- few TRBJ2-7 13 TRBV28 CASSLAAAEEQYF TGTGCCAGCAGTTTGGCCGCCGCGGAGGAGCAGTACTTC
- few TRBJ2-1 15 TRBV6-5 CASRPRGTVINEQFF TGTGCCAGCAGGCCCCGGGGAACGGTGATCAATGAGCAGTTCTTC
- few TRBJ2-7 18 TRBV19 CASSILPVGRESSYEQYF TGTGCCAGTAGTATTCTGCCTGTCGGCAGGGAAAGCTCCTACGAGCAGTACTTC
TRBD2 - TRBJ2-2 18 TRBV4-3 CASSQDGSGGAFTGELFF TGCGCCAGCAGCCAAGATGGAAGCGGGGGGGCCTTCACCGGGGAGCTGTTTTTT
- - TRBJ1-2 12 TRBV11-2 CASSLGEDGYTF TGTGCCAGCAGCTTGGGTGAGGATGGCTACACCTTC
TRBD2 - TRBJ2-3 15 TRBV9 CASSVETSGGDAQYF TGTGCCAGCAGCGTAGAAACTAGCGGGGGGGACGCGCAGTATTTT
TRBD1 - TRBJ2-5 17 TRBV7-7 CASSSLSWDRVVETQYF TGTGCTAGCAGCTCACTAAGCTGGGACAGGGTGGTAGAGACCCAGTACTTC
TRBD2 - TRBJ2-5 15 TRBV9 CASSVGGGAGEEQYF TGTGCCAGCAGCGTAGGAGGTGGAGCGGGAGAAGAGCAGTACTTC
TRBD2 - TRBJ2-7 14 TRBV28 CASSPRGLAGEQYF TGTGCCAGCAGTCCCAGGGGACTAGCGGGCGAGCAGTACTTC
- - TRBJ1-5 13 TRBV19 CASARDNNQPQHF TGTGCCAGTGCCCGGGACAACAATCAGCCCCAGCATTTT
- - TRBJ1-1 14 TRBV4-1 CASSHLAGGAGAFF TGCGCCAGCAGCCACCTGGCGGGGGGCGCCGGTGCTTTCTTT
- - TRBJ2-5 14 TRBV28 CASSLGGRRETQYF TGTGCCAGCAGTTTGGGTGGGAGGAGGGAGACCCAGTACTTC
TRBD2 - TRBJ2-2 17 TRBV4-3 CASSQIGLAGYTGELFF TGCGCCAGCAGCCAGATCGGACTAGCGGGCTACACCGGGGAGCTGTTTTTT
TRBD2 - TRBJ2-5 15 TRBV28 CASSSPTSGRKTQYF TGTGCCAGCAGTTCCCCGACTAGCGGGAGGAAGACCCAGTACTTC
TRBD2 - TRBJ2-1 19 TRBV4-3 CASSQFLGLAGGVDIEQFF TGCGCCAGCAGCCAATTTCTCGGACTAGCGGGAGGGGTAGATATTGAGCAGTTCTTC
- - TRBJ2-1 15 TRBV7-3 CASSFHGQRDNEQFF TGTGCCAGCAGCTTCCATGGACAGAGAGACAATGAGCAGTTCTTC